The 19 T cell receptor beta chains presented below share a single source sample, sequenced in a study of T cell responses to AZD1222 COVID-19 vaccine. Data came from immunoSEQ multiplex PCR; TCRdb stores just in-frame clones and leaves some out. The profile shows roughly 96,000 clones, approximately 90% of them singletons. The starting material was peripheral blood, obtained on day 0 of AZD1222 vaccination. The receptors derive from an adult in good health.

Concerning this clone: It is unclear where the CDR3 begins or ends on the DNA, so no DNA is shown, and the CDR3 is as TCRdb lists it. The chain uses TRBV2 and TRBJ2-4; the table assigns TRBD2, which was not confirmed against the DNA. Germline values: CDR1 SNHLY, CDR2 FYNNEI. A total of 12 residues make up the CDR3, ends included. The CDR3 loop reads CASRWGEGNEYF.

This chain connects TRBV2 to TRBJ1-2; possibly TRBD1 for D (5 bases). The CDR3 runs 15 residues. CDR1 is SNHLY, CDR2 FYNNEI, per germline. Trimming stripped 6 bases from V and 8 bases from J, with 22 bases between. The CDR3 coding sequence is TGTGCCAGCAGCGAAACGGAGGGGTTCCCCTTGGGCTACACCTTC. Protein: CASSETEGFPLGYTF.

The chain combines TRBV6-4 with TRBJ2-1, with 8 bases identical to TRBD2. From germline, CDR1 is MRHNA and CDR2 SNTAGT. There are 14 residues in the CDR3. V shed 4 bases and J 5 bases; nucleotides not matched to a gene: 4. The CDR3 reads CASSAAGDNNEQFF. DNA for the CDR3: TGTGCCAGCAGTGCAGCGGGGGACAACAATGAGCAGTTCTTC.

The chain links TRBV5-1 to TRBJ1-3; D is undetermined. The CDR3 length is 15 residues. V gave up 0 bases and J gave up 4 bases, with 11 bases separating them. Germline values: CDR1 SGHRS, CDR2 YFSETQ. This chain's CDR3 is CASSLAEGKGNTIYF. The CDR3 DNA sequence: TGCGCCAGCAGCTTGGCCGAAGGGAAAGGAAACACCATATATTTT.

The rearrangement uses TRBV19 and TRBJ2-2; a possible D gene is TRBD1 (6 bases). This CDR3 has 13 amino acids. CDR1 LNHDA and CDR2 SQIVND come from the germline V gene (reference sequence). V shed 10 bases and J shed 7 bases, with 16 bases lying between them. This chain's CDR3 is CATNTGWGGELFF. The CDR3 coding sequence is TGTGCCACAAATACAGGGTGGGGCGGGGAGCTGTTTTTT.

The chain has TRBV19 and TRBJ1-4, with 7 positions matching TRBD1. Germline V gene sequence: CDR1 LNHDA, CDR2 SQIVND (reference sequence). CDR3 length: 13 amino acids. The junction had 4 bases not matched to a gene; V was cut back by 5 bases and J by 7 bases. The CDR3: CASSFRDSEKLFF. The CDR3, as DNA: TGTGCCAGTAGTTTCAGGGACAGTGAAAAACTGTTTTTT.

This clone was seen more than once but under ten times. This chain links TRBV18 with TRBJ1-5; D is possibly TRBD1 (6 bases). The CDR3 sequence is 17 residues long. Germline V gives CDR1 KGHSH, CDR2 LQKENI. Trimming removed 3 bases from V and 5 bases from J, with 20 bases in between. This chain's CDR3 is CASSPNMRGVWDQPQHF. In DNA, the CDR3 is TGTGCCAGCTCACCCAACATGAGGGGGGTTTGGGATCAGCCCCAGCATTTT.

The rearrangement joins TRBV7-9 to TRBJ1-2; the D is unclear. The ends were cut back, 3 bases at V and 4 bases at J, with 18 bases in the middle. Germline V CDR1 and CDR2: SEHNR, FQNEAQ (reference sequence). The CDR3 sequence is 16 residues long. CDR3 sequence (DNA): TGTGCCAGCAGCTTGTTTGGTCGGCCTTCGGCCTATGGCTACACCTTC. Translated: CASSLFGRPSAYGYTF. Supplemented by reference TRBV7-9 and TRBJ1-2, the full variable domain reads DTGVSQNPRHKITKRGQNVTFRCDPISEHNRLYWYRQTLGQGPEFLTYFQNEAQLEKSRLLSDRFSAERPKGSFSTLEIQRTEQGDSAMYLCASSLFGRPSAYGYTFGSGTRLTVV.

V and J are TRBV11-3 and TRBJ2-5; D call uncertain. Germline V gene sequence: CDR1 SGHNT, CDR2 YENEEA. The CDR3 sequence is 12 residues long. Trimming cost V 1 base and J 5 bases, with 5 bases left between them. Written as DNA, the CDR3 is TGTGCCAGCAGCTTAGGGCGGGAGACCCAGTACTTC. Its protein product is CASSLGRETQYF.

CDR3: CASTLPTGQPYEQYF. The CDR3 nucleotides are TGTGCCAGCACCTTACCGACGGGACAGCCCTACGAGCAGTACTTC. This chain links TRBV6-6 with TRBJ2-7; TRBD1 matches at 7 bases. This CDR3 region has 15 residues. Germline V gene sequence: CDR1 MNHNY, CDR2 SVGAGI (reference sequence). The ends lost 7 bases at V and 2 bases at J; junction bases unmatched: 11.

This clone was seen a few times. The V and J genes are TRBV3-1 (or the pseudogene TRBV3-2) and TRBJ2-7, with 9 bases aligning to TRBD1. J was trimmed by 7 bases and V by 5 bases; bases with no gene match: 9. Germline CDR1 is LGHDT and CDR2 is YNNKEL (reference sequence). CDR3 length: 14 residues. The CDR3 bases are TGTGCCAGCAGCATCGGACAGGGGAATCGTGAGCAGTACTTC. Translation gives CASSIGQGNREQYF.

The V and J genes are TRBV19 and TRBJ1-1; the D is unclear. The CDR3 covers 13 residues. Germline CDR1 reads LNHDA; CDR2 reads SQIVND (reference sequence). Trimming left V 3 bases short and J 5 bases short, with 10 bases between. The CDR3 region has the DNA TGTGCCAGTAGTATGGAGGGAAGGACTGAAGCTTTCTTT. Translating it yields CASSMEGRTEAFF.

V and J are TRBV5-5 and TRBJ1-4, with TRBD1 matching 8 bases. After removal of 3 bases from V and 0 bases from J, the junction contained 7 bases not matched to a gene. This CDR3 comprises 17 residues. Germline values: CDR1 SGHKS, CDR2 YYEKEE (reference sequence). The CDR3 loop reads CASSWSDRAPTNEKLFF. In DNA form, the CDR3 reads TGTGCCAGCAGCTGGTCGGACAGGGCTCCAACTAATGAAAAACTGTTTTTT.

J is TRBJ1-1 and V is TRBV4-3, with D uncertain. The CDR3 has 15 residues. Germline CDR1 and CDR2: LGHNA and YSLEER. With 0 bases removed from V and 0 bases from J, the gap between germline ends came to 8 bases. CDR3 amino acids: CASSQEVSLNTEAFF. The CDR3 nucleotides read TGCGCCAGCAGCCAAGAAGTCAGCTTGAACACTGAAGCTTTCTTT.

The genes are TRBV11-2 and TRBJ2-7; 7 bases are a match to TRBD1. Germline CDR1 SGHAT, CDR2 FQNNGV. Trimming cost V 1 base and J 7 bases; bases outside gene matches: 4. CDR3 length: 13 amino acids. CDR3 coding DNA: TGTGCCAGCAGCTTAGGCCCAGGGGGAGAGCAGTACTTC. Translating gives CASSLGPGGEQYF.

The gene calls are TRBV19 and TRBJ1-1; D may be TRBD1 (5 bases). The CDR3 is made up of 13 amino acids. Trimming removed 8 bases from V and 3 bases from J, with 13 bases in between. The germline V gene has CDR1 LNHDA and CDR2 SQIVND (reference sequence). CDR3 loop: CASRFAGYTEAFF. CDR3 coding DNA: TGTGCCAGTCGTTTTGCAGGGTACACTGAAGCTTTCTTT.

The chain couples TRBV5-1 to TRBJ1-4; 7 bases are shared with TRBD1. The CDR3 length is 15 residues. The germline CDR1 and CDR2 sequences are SGHRS and YFSETQ. V shed 4 bases, J shed 8 bases, and the junction held 11 bases outside the gene matches. The CDR3, as DNA: TGCGCCAGCAGCCCGACAGGGACCCGAGCAGAAAAACTGTTTTTT. Protein product: CASSPTGTRAEKLFF.

This chain joins TRBV6-1 and TRBJ2-5; D is unresolved. CDR1 and CDR2 (germline): MNHNS, SASEGT. V gave up 1 base and J gave up 1 base, with 13 bases separating them. The CDR3 is made up of 16 amino acids. The CDR3 sequence: CASSEGSPQAQETQYF. The DNA of the CDR3 is TGTGCCAGCAGTGAAGGGTCTCCCCAGGCCCAAGAGACCCAGTACTTC.

The V call is TRBV5-1, the J call TRBJ1-2, with D unresolved. Trimming cost V 5 bases and J 2 bases, with 16 bases left between them. The CDR3 totals 15 residues. The germline CDR1 and CDR2 sequences are SGHRS and YFSETQ. The CDR3 DNA follows: TGCGCCAGCAGTCCCGGGGTGGATAAAAACTATGGCTACACCTTC. It is translated as CASSPGVDKNYGYTF.